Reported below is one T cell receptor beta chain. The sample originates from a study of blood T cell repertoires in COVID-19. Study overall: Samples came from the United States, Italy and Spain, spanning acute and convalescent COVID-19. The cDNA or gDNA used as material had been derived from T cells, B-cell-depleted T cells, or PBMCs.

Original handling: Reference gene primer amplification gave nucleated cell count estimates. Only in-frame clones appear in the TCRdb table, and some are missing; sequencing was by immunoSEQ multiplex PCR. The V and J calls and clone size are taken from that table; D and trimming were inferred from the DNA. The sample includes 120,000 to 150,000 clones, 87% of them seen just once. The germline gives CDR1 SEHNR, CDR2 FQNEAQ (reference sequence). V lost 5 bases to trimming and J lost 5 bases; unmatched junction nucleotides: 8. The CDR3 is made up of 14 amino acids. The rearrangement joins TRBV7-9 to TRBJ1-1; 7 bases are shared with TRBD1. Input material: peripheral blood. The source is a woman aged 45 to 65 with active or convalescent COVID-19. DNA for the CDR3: TGTGCCAGCAGCCAAATGACAGGGAGGACTGAAGCTTTCTTT. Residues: CASSQMTGRTEAFF.